One and the same sample provided the 28 T cell receptor beta chains below, sequenced in a study of beta chain features in type 1 diabetes. The isolated RNA, all of it, was reverse transcribed, so expressed TCRB transcripts were what got sequenced. The table came from immunoSEQ multiplex PCR; TCRdb's copy has only in-frame clones and leaves some out. The data hold 300,000 to 400,000 clones, with approximately 9.9% observed a single time. The sample was naive CD4+ T cells from blood. The receptor source for this set is a woman aged 25-40 years in good health.

The table lists this clone with a few counts. The chain has TRBV5-5 and TRBJ2-1; 8 bases agree with TRBD2. The CDR3 extends over 15 amino acids. Trimming cost V 4 bases and J 0 bases; bases outside gene matches: 3. Germline CDR1 is SGHKS and CDR2 is YYEKEE (reference sequence). The CDR3 coding sequence is TGTGCCAGCAGCACAAGCGGGAGCTCCTACAATGAGCAGTTCTTC. This codes for CASSTSGSSYNEQFF.

The rearrangement uses TRBV7-9 and TRBJ2-5; D is unclear. Per the germline V gene, CDR1 is SEHNR and CDR2 is FQNEAQ (reference sequence). The CDR3 length is 14 residues. V dropped 2 bases and J dropped 2 bases, with 9 bases sitting between them. The DNA for the CDR3 is TGTGCCAGCAGCTTAAGGTCGGAGCAAGAGACCCAGTACTTC. It is translated as CASSLRSEQETQYF.

This clone was seen only a few times. The CDR3 here is CASSWGQGADGQPQHF. In nucleotides, the CDR3 is TGTGCCAGCAGCTGGGGACAGGGGGCGGATGGTCAGCCCCAGCATTTT. This chain connects TRBV7-9 to TRBJ1-5; 12 nucleotides agree with TRBD1. The CDR3 spans 16 residues. Looked up from germline, CDR1 is SEHNR and CDR2 is FQNEAQ (reference sequence). V gave up 4 bases and J gave up 6 bases; unmatched junction bases: 7.

In its sample, this clone was seen a few times. The chain recombines TRBV2 with TRBJ1-2; TRBD1 aligns across 8 bases. CDR1 and CDR2 from the germline V gene are SNHLY and FYNNEI. Unmatched junction bases numbered 6, after V lost 6 bases and J lost 9 bases. There are 12 residues in the CDR3. The DNA of the CDR3 is TGTGCCAGCAGGGGGGACAGGAGTAGCTACACCTTC. This codes for CASRGDRSSYTF. The full variable domain, rest sourced from reference TRBV2 and TRBJ1-2, is EPEVTQTPSHQVTQMGQEVILRCVPISNHLYFYWYRQILGQKVEFLVSFYNNEISEKSEIFDDQFSVERPDGSNFTLKIRSTKLEDSAMYFCASRGDRSSYTFGSGTRLTVV.

This chain joins TRBV9 and TRBJ2-3; 8 bases align to TRBD2. The CDR3 loop spans 14 amino acids. The trim removed 4 bases at V and 6 bases at J, leaving 7 bases unmatched. Germline CDR1 reads SGDLS; CDR2 reads YYNGEE. DNA of the CDR3: TGTGCCAGCAGCTCGAGCGGGAGAGGGGATACGCAGTATTTT. As protein: CASSSSGRGDTQYF.

The chain carries TRBV7-9 and TRBJ1-1, with D perhaps matching TRBD1 (5 bases). The CDR3 sequence is 11 residues long. Germline loops: CDR1 SEHNR, CDR2 FQNEAQ (reference sequence). The V end lost 5 bases, the J end lost 8 bases, and 9 bases lay between the germline ends. The CDR3 region has the DNA TGTGCCAGCAGCCCAGGGTGGGAAGCTTTCTTT. This translates into CASSPGWEAFF.

The chain carries TRBV5-1 and TRBJ2-5, with D maybe TRBD2 (6 bases). CDR1 is SGHRS, CDR2 YFSETQ, per germline. V lost 3 bases and J 5 bases, leaving 14 bases between the germline ends. The CDR3 length is 14 residues. CDR3: CASSSPGRGETQYF. CDR3 DNA sequence: TGCGCCAGCAGCTCCCCAGGGCGGGGTGAGACCCAGTACTTC.

This clone was observed a few times. The CDR3 sequence: CASSLTPGGILYGYTF. For the CDR3, the DNA is TGTGCCAGCAGTTTAACGCCAGGGGGTATTCTCTATGGCTACACCTTC. The rearrangement links TRBV28 to TRBJ1-2; 7 bases agree with TRBD1. Trimming removed 2 bases from V and 4 bases from J; junction bases left unmatched: 10. Germline CDR1 is MDHEN and CDR2 is SYDVKM. The CDR3 loop spans 16 amino acids.

The CDR3 sequence: CASSLVVTSGSETQYF. As DNA, the CDR3 is TGTGCCAGCAGCTTAGTTGTGACTAGCGGGAGTGAGACCCAGTACTTC. The J gene is TRBJ2-5, the V gene TRBV7-8, with 12 bases matching TRBD2. Trimming at V came to 1 base and at J to 5 bases, leaving 5 bases not matched to a gene. The CDR3 runs to 16 residues. Germline lookup yields CDR1 SGHVS and CDR2 FQNEAQ.

The V call is TRBV7-9, the J call TRBJ1-2; the D gene is possibly TRBD1 (6 bases). The CDR3 has 16 residues. V was trimmed by 2 bases and J by 2 bases, leaving 15 bases between them. Per germline, CDR1 SEHNR and CDR2 FQNEAQ (reference sequence). CDR3 bases: TGTGCCAGCAGCTTAAGGGACAACATAAGGAACTATGGCTACACCTTC. Translation gives CASSLRDNIRNYGYTF.

This clone has just a few counts. V gene TRBV29-1 combines with J gene TRBJ2-5; D is possibly TRBD1 (6 bases). The CDR3 totals 14 residues. Trimming pared 1 base from V and 5 bases from J, leaving 14 bases between. The germline V gene encodes CDR1 SQVTM and CDR2 ANQGSEA. The CDR3 reads CSVEVNRAGETQYF. The CDR3, as DNA: TGCAGCGTTGAAGTCAACAGGGCTGGGGAGACCCAGTACTTC. The full variable domain, with the rest looked up from reference TRBV29-1 and TRBJ2-5, is SAVISQKPSRDICQRGTSLTIQCQVDSQVTMMFWYRQQPGQSLTLIATANQGSEATYESGFVIDKFPISRPNLTFSTLTVSNMSPEDSSIYLCSVEVNRAGETQYFGPGTRLLVL.

Notes on this clone: The same CDR3 arises from other DNA sequences in this sample as well. The chain has TRBV7-2 and TRBJ2-5; TRBD2 agrees at 9 bases. V shed 3 bases and J 5 bases; nucleotides not matched to a gene: 4. Germline V CDR1 and CDR2: SGHTA, FQGNSA. This CDR3 contains 14 residues. The CDR3 DNA reads TGTGCCAGCAGCTTGGCGGGAGGGGGCGAGACCCAGTACTTC. As protein: CASSLAGGGETQYF.

This clone showed up just a few times. The rearrangement joins TRBV19 to TRBJ1-1; D not certain. Germline V gene data show CDR1 as LNHDA and CDR2 as SQIVND (reference sequence). The CDR3 runs to 11 residues. Trimming took 7 bases from V and 8 from J, leaving 11 bases between them. CDR3 amino acids: CASTPGGEAFF. CDR3 nucleotide sequence: TGTGCCAGTACCCCAGGAGGAGAAGCTTTCTTT. Full variable domain (rest looked up from reference TRBV19 and TRBJ1-1): DGGITQSPKYLFRKEGQNVTLSCEQNLNHDAMYWYRQDPGQGLRLIYYSQIVNDFQKGDIAEGYSVSREKKESFPLTVTSAQKNPTAFYLCASTPGGEAFFGQGTRLTVV.

This clone was observed a few times. The chain uses TRBV9 and TRBJ2-1, with TRBD2 identical over 9 bases. Losses at the gene ends were 0 bases for V and 15 bases for J; bases not matched to a gene: 13. Germline CDR1 SGDLS, CDR2 YYNGEE. The CDR3 runs to 15 residues. CDR3 bases: TGTGCCAGCAGCGTAGACCCTAGCGGGGCCTTAATCCGGTTCTTC. This codes for CASSVDPSGALIRFF.

The chain uses TRBV5-4 and TRBJ2-1, with 14 bases fitting TRBD2. CDR3 size: 18 residues. J gave up 1 base and V 2 bases, and 5 bases lay outside the gene matches. CDR1 is SGHNT, CDR2 YYREEE, per germline (reference sequence). CDR3 nucleotides: TGTGCCAGCAGCTTAGGGACTAGCGGGAGTTGGTCCTACAATGAGCAGTTCTTC. Amino acids: CASSLGTSGSWSYNEQFF.

CDR3: CASTLRVEDGYTF. CDR3 DNA sequence: TGTGCCAGCACCCTCAGGGTCGAAGATGGCTACACCTTC. The J gene is TRBJ1-2, the V gene TRBV25-1; weak D call: TRBD1 (5 bases). CDR1 and CDR2 (germline): MGHDK, SYGVNS. The CDR3 spans 13 residues. The V gene lost 7 bases and the J gene lost 6 bases, with 15 bases spanning the gap.

This clone came up a few times. The V and J genes are TRBV19 and TRBJ2-3; D is possibly TRBD2 (5 bases). Deletions cut 5 bases from V and 4 bases from J, with 10 bases between. Germline assignment: CDR1 LNHDA and CDR2 SQIVND (reference sequence). The CDR3 is 13 amino acids. In nucleotides, the CDR3 is TGTGCCAGTAGTGTCGGGGAATCAGATACGCAGTATTTT. Amino acids: CASSVGESDTQYF.

The chain uses TRBV30 and TRBJ2-5; D gene ambiguous. Germline V gene sequence: CDR1 GTSNPN, CDR2 SVGIG (reference sequence). The ends were cut back, 0 bases at V and 1 base at J, with 12 bases in the middle. The CDR3 consists of 15 residues. The CDR3 here is CAWSVSGTVQETQYF. The CDR3 DNA reads as TGTGCCTGGAGTGTAAGTGGCACAGTCCAAGAGACCCAGTACTTC.

This chain uses TRBV6-5 with TRBJ2-7; 9 bases fit TRBD1. The J segment lost 0 bases and the V segment lost 3 bases, leaving 6 bases of the junction unmatched. CDR3 size: 16 residues. Germline CDR1 is MNHEY and CDR2 is SVGAGI. For the CDR3, the DNA is TGTGCCAGCAGTTATGGGTGGGACAGGGTCTCCTACGAGCAGTACTTC. It encodes CASSYGWDRVSYEQYF.

J is TRBJ1-2 and V is TRBV9; D ambiguous. CDR1 SGDLS and CDR2 YYNGEE come from the germline V gene. V was clipped by 3 bases and J by 0 bases, with 6 bases between them. The CDR3 has 13 residues. The CDR3 bases are TGTGCCAGCAGCGCAGATTCTAACTATGGCTACACCTTC. Translating gives CASSADSNYGYTF.

This chain joins TRBV7-3 and TRBJ1-1; tentatively, D is TRBD1 (6 bases). Trimming left V 0 bases short and J 11 bases short, with 13 bases between. Germline loops: CDR1 SGHTA, CDR2 FQGTGA. The CDR3 has 13 amino acids. The CDR3 DNA reads as TGTGCCAGCAGCTTAACAACGGGGGGCAGGGCTTTCTTT. Encoded protein: CASSLTTGGRAFF.

This clone was seen more than once but under ten times. V gene TRBV5-6 combines with J gene TRBJ2-5; D ambiguous. In germline, CDR1 is SGHDT, CDR2 YYEEEE. V was shortened by 2 bases and J by 7 bases, with 6 bases between the two germline ends. This CDR3 comprises 11 residues. The CDR3 reads CASSLVGTQYF. DNA for the CDR3: TGTGCCAGCAGCTTAGTCGGGACCCAGTACTTC.

This chain connects TRBV5-1 to TRBJ2-3; 14 bases line up with TRBD2. Trimming removed 2 bases from V and 5 bases from J; junction bases left unmatched: 4. This CDR3 spans 16 amino acids. CDR1 is SGHRS and CDR2 is YFSETQ in the germline V gene. The DNA for the CDR3 is TGCGCCAGCAGCTTAGGAGGACTAGCGGGGGGAGATACGCAGTATTTT. Amino acid sequence: CASSLGGLAGGDTQYF. Drawing the rest from reference TRBV5-1 and TRBJ2-3, the complete variable domain is KAGVTQTPRYLIKTRGQQVTLSCSPISGHRSVSWYQQTPGQGLQFLFEYFSETQRNKGNFPGRFSGRQFSNSRSEMNVSTLELGDSALYLCASSLGGLAGGDTQYFGPGTRLTVL.

This chain connects TRBV6-6 to TRBJ2-7; TRBD2 matches at 11 bases. The CDR3 is 14 amino acids. CDR1 and CDR2 from the germline V gene are MNHNY and SVGAGI (reference sequence). J lost 1 base, V lost 7 bases, and 3 bases had no gene match. The CDR3 DNA reads TGTGCCAGCACAGGGACTAGCGGATCCTACGAGCAGTACTTC. It translates to CASTGTSGSYEQYF.

On this clone itself: Other DNA sequences within the sample encode an identical CDR3. The chain is built from TRBV18 and TRBJ2-7; 11 nucleotides agree with TRBD2. CDR1 KGHSH and CDR2 LQKENI come from the germline V gene. V shed 0 bases, J shed 2 bases, and the junction held 3 bases outside the gene matches. This CDR3 has 16 amino acids. CDR3 bases: TGTGCCAGCTCACCACCAGGACTAGCGGGTACCTACGAGCAGTACTTC. This translates into CASSPPGLAGTYEQYF.

The genes are TRBV7-3 and TRBJ2-3; TRBD2 aligns across 14 bases. Germline V gene sequence: CDR1 SGHTA, CDR2 FQGTGA. The CDR3 is made up of 15 amino acids. J lost 8 bases, V lost 5 bases, and 6 bases had no gene match. CDR3 loop: CASSPGTSGSPTQYF. The CDR3, as DNA: TGTGCCAGCAGCCCTGGGACTAGCGGGAGTCCTACGCAGTATTTT.

The chain combines TRBV6-5 with TRBJ1-2; D ambiguous. Germline CDR1 reads MNHEY; CDR2 reads SVGAGI. V was pared by 2 bases and J by 6 bases, with 19 bases between. This CDR3 is 16 amino acids long. The CDR3 region has the DNA TGTGCCAGCAGTTACGACGGGAGAGGCGGAGCGAATGGCTACACCTTC. Translating gives CASSYDGRGGANGYTF.

This clone has more than one count but fewer than ten. V is TRBV7-3 and J is TRBJ2-5; no definite D call. The CDR3 loop spans 14 amino acids. Trimming shortened V by 3 bases and J by 1 base, and 9 bases separated the two germline ends. Germline CDR1 SGHTA, CDR2 FQGTGA. The CDR3 region is CASSLSSSQETQYF. The DNA of the CDR3 is TGTGCCAGCAGCTTGAGCTCGTCCCAAGAGACCCAGTACTTC. The variable domain in full, with the rest retrieved from reference TRBV7-3 and TRBJ2-5, is GAGVSQTPSNKVTEKGKYVELRCDPISGHTALYWYRQSLGQGPEFLIYFQGTGAADDSGLPNDRFFAVRPEGSVSTLKIQRTERGDSAVYLCASSLSSSQETQYFGPGTRLLVL.